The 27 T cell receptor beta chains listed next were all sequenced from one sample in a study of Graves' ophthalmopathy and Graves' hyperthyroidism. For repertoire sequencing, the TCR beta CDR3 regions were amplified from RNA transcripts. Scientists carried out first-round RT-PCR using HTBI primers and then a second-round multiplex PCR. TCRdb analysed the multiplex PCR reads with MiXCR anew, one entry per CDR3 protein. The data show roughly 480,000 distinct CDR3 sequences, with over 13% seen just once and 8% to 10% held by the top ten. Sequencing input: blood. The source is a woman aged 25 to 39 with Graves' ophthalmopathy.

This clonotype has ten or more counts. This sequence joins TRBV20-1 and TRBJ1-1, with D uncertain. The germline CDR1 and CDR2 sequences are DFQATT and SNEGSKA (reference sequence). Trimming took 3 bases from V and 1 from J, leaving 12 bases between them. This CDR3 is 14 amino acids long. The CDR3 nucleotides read TGCAGTGCTAGCCCCCGGGCCAGGAACACTGAAGCTTTCTTT. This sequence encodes CSASPRARNTEAFF.

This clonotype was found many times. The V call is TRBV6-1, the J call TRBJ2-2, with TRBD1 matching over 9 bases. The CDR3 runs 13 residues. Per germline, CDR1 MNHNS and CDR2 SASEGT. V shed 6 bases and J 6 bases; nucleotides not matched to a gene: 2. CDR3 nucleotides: TGTGCCAGCAGGCGACAGGGGGCCGGGGAGCTGTTTTTT. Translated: CASRRQGAGELFF.

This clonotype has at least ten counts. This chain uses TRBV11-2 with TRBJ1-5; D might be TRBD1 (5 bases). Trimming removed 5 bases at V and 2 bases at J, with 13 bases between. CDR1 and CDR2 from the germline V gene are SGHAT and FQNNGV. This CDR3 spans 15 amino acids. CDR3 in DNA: TGTGCCAGCAGCCCCGGACAAATCCGCAATCAGCCCCAGCATTTT. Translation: CASSPGQIRNQPQHF.

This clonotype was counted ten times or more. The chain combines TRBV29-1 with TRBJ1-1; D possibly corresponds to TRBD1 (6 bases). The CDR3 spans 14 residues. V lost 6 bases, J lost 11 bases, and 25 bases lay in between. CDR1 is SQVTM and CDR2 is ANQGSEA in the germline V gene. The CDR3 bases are TGCAGCGTCCAGACCCTCCGCGGAAGGGGGATTGCTTTCTTT. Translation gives CSVQTLRGRGIAFF. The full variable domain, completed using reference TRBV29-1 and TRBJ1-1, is SAVISQKPSRDICQRGTSLTIQCQVDSQVTMMFWYRQQPGQSLTLIATANQGSEATYESGFVIDKFPISRPNLTFSTLTVSNMSPEDSSIYLCSVQTLRGRGIAFFGQGTRLTVV.

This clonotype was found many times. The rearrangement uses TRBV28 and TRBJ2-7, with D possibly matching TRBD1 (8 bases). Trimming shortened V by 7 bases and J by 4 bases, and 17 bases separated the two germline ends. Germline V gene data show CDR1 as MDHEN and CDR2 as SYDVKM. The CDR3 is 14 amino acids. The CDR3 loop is CASKQQGGPYEQYF. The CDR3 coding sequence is TGTGCCAGCAAACAACAGGGGGGGCCTTACGAGCAGTACTTC.

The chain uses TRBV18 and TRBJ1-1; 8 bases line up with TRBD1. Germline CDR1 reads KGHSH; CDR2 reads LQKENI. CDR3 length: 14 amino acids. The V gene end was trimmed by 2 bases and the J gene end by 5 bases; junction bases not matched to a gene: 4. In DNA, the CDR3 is TGTGCCAGCTCACCAAAACAGGGGGAGACTGAAGCTTTCTTT. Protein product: CASSPKQGETEAFF.

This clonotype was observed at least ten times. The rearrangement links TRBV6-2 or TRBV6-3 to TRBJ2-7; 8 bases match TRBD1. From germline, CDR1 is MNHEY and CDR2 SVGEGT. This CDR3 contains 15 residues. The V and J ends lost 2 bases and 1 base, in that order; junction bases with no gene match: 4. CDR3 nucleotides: TGTGCCAGCAGTTACGGGGGGACAGGTTCCTACGAGCAGTACTTC. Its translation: CASSYGGTGSYEQYF.

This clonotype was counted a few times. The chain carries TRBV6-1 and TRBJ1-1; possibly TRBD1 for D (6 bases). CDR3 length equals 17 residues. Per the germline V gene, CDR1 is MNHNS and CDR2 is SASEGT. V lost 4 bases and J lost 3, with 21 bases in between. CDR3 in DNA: TGTGCCAGCAGTGTCCGCGGGACACCTGGAAGGGACACTGAAGCTTTCTTT. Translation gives CASSVRGTPGRDTEAFF.

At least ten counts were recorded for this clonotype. Here the CDR3 reads CASSSASYNSPLHF. CDR3 in DNA: TGTGCCAGCAGCTCAGCCTCCTATAATTCACCCCTCCACTTT. The V call is TRBV7-2, the J call TRBJ1-6; the D is unclear. CDR1 is SGHTA and CDR2 is FQGNSA in the germline V gene. V was cut by 4 bases and J by 0 bases, with 4 bases left in between. The CDR3 sequence is 14 residues long. Full variable domain (outside the CDR3, taken from reference TRBV7-2 and TRBJ1-6): GAGVSQSPSNKVTEKGKDVELRCDPISGHTALYWYRQSLGQGLEFLIYFQGNSAPDKSGLPSDRFSAERTGGSVSTLTIQRTQQEDSAVYLCASSSASYNSPLHFGNGTRLTVT.

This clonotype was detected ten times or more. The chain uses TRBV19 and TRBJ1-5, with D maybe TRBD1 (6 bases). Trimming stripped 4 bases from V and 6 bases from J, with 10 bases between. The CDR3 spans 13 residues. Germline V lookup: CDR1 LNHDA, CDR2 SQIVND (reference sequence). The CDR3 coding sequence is TGTGCCAGTAGTAGACAGGATAGTCAGCCCCAGCATTTT. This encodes CASSRQDSQPQHF.

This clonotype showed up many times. CDR3 coding DNA: TGTGCCAGCAGCCCCACAGGGGGCGGCGAGCAGTACTTC. This translates into CASSPTGGGEQYF. The chain joins TRBV12-3 or TRBV12-4 to TRBJ2-7, with 9 positions matching TRBD1. After removal of 6 bases from V and 6 bases from J, the junction contained 6 bases not matched to a gene. This CDR3 has 13 residues.

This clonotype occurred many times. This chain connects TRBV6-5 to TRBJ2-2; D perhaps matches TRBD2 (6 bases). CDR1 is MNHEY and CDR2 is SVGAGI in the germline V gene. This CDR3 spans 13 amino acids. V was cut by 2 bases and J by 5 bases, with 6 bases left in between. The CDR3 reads CASSYGGTGELFF. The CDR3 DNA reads TGTGCCAGCAGTTACGGGGGGACCGGGGAGCTGTTTTTT.

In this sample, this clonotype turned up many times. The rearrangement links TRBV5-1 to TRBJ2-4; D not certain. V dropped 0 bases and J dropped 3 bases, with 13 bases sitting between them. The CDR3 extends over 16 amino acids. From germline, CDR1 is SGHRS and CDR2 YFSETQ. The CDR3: CASSLVAGHGKNIQYF. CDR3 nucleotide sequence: TGCGCCAGCAGCTTGGTCGCAGGCCACGGCAAAAACATTCAGTACTTC.

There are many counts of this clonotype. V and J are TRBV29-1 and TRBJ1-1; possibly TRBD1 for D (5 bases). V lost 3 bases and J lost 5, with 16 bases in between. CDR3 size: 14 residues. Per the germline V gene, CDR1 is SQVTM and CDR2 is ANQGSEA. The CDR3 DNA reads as TGCAGCGTTGATGGCCCCCAGGGTTGGACTGAAGCTTTCTTT. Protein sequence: CSVDGPQGWTEAFF.

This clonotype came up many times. The DNA of the CDR3 is TGCGCCAGCAGCCAGGGTCTAGTCGGGGGTAGGACTGAAGCTTTCTTT. Protein product: CASSQGLVGGRTEAFF. This chain connects TRBV4-1 to TRBJ1-1, with D tentatively TRBD1 (5 bases). Trimming shortened V by 3 bases and J by 5 bases, and 19 bases separated the two germline ends. This CDR3 spans 16 amino acids. CDR1 and CDR2 (germline): MGHRA, YSYEKL.

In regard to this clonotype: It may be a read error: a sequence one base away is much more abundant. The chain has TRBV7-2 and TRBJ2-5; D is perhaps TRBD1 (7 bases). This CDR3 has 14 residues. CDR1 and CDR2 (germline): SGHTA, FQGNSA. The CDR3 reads CASSSRSRGETEYF. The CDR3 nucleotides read TGTGCCAGCAGCTCTAGATCCAGGGGGGAGACCGAGTACTTC.

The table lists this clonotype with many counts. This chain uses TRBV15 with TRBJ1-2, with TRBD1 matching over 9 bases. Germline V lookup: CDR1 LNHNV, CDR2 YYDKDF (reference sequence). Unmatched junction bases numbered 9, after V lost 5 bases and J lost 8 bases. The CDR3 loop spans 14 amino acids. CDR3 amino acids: CATSRTGTGLGYTF. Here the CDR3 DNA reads TGTGCCACCAGCCGAACGGGGACAGGGCTGGGCTACACCTTC. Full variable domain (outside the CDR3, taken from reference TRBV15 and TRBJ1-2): DAMVIQNPRYQVTQFGKPVTLSCSQTLNHNVMYWYQQKSSQAPKLLFHYYDKDFNNEADTPDNFQSRRPNTSFCFLDIRSPGLGDTAMYLCATSRTGTGLGYTFGSGTRLTVV.

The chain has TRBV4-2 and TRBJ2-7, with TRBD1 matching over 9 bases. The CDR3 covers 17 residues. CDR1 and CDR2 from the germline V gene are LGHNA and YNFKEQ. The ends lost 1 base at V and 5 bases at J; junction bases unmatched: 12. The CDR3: CASSQVVSGTGMNEQYF. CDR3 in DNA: TGTGCCAGCAGCCAAGTAGTATCGGGGACAGGGATGAACGAGCAGTACTTC.

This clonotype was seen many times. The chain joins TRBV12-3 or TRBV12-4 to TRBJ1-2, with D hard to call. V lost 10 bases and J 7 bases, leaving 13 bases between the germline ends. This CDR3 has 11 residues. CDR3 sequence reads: CATRRVGGYTF. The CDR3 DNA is TGTGCCACTAGGCGGGTGGGTGGCTACACCTTC.

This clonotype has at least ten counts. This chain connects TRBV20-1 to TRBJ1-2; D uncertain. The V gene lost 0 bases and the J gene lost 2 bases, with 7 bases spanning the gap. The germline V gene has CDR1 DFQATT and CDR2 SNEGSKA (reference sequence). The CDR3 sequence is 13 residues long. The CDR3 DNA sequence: TGCAGTGCTAGAGATCGAGAGAACTATGGCTACACCTTC. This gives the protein CSARDRENYGYTF.

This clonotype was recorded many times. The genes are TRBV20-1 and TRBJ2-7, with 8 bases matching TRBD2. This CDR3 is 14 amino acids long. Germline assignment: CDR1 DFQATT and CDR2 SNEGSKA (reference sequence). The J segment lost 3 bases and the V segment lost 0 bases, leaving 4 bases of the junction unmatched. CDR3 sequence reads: CSARDGTRDYEQYF. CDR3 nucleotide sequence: TGCAGTGCTAGAGATGGGACTAGAGACTACGAGCAGTACTTC.

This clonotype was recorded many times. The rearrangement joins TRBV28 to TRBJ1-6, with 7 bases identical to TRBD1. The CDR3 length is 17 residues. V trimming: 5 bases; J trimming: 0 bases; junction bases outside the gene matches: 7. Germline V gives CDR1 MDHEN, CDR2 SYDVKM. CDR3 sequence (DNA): TGTGCCAGCAGTACCCCGGACAGGATCTCCTATAATTCACCCCTCCACTTT. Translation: CASSTPDRISYNSPLHF.

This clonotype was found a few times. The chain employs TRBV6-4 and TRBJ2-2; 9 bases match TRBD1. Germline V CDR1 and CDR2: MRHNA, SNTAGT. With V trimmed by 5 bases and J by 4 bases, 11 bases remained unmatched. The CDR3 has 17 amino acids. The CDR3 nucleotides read TGTGCCAGCAGTATAAGGCCCCCGGGACAGGGCACCGGGGAGCTGTTTTTT. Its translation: CASSIRPPGQGTGELFF.

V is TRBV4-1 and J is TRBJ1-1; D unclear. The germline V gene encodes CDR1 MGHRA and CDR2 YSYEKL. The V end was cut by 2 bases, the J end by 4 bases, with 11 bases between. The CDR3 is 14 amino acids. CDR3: CASSQILGITEAFF. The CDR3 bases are TGCGCCAGCAGCCAAATACTCGGGATCACTGAAGCTTTCTTT.

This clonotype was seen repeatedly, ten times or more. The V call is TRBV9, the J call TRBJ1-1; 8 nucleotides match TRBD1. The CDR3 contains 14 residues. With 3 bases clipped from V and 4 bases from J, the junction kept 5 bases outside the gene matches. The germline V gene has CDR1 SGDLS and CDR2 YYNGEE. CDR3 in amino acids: CASSAGQGTTEAFF. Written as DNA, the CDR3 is TGTGCCAGCAGCGCCGGACAGGGCACCACTGAAGCTTTCTTT.

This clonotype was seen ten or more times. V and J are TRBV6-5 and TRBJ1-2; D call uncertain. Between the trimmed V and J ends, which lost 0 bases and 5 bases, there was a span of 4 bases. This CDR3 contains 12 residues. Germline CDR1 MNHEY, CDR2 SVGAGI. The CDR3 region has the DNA TGTGCCAGCAGTTACTCGATGTATGGCTACACCTTC. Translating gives CASSYSMYGYTF.

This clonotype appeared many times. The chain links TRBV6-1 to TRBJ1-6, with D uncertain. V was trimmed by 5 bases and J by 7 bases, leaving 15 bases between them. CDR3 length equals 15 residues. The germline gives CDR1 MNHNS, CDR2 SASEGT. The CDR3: CASSPSRATNSPLHF. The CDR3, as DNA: TGTGCCAGCAGTCCCTCTCGGGCCACAAATTCACCCCTCCACTTT.